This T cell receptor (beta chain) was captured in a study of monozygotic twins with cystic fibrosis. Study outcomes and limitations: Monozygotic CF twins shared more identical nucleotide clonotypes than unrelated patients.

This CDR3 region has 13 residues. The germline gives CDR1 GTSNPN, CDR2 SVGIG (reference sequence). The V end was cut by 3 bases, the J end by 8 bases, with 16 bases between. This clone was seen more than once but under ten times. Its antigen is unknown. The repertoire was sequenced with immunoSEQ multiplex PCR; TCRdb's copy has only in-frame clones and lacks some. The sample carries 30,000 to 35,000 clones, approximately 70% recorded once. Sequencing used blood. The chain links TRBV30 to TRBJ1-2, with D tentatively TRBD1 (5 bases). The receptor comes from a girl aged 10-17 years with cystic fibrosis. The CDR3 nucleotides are TGTGCCTGGAGATTCTCAGGGTCTAGGGGCTACACCTTC. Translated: CAWRFSGSRGYTF.